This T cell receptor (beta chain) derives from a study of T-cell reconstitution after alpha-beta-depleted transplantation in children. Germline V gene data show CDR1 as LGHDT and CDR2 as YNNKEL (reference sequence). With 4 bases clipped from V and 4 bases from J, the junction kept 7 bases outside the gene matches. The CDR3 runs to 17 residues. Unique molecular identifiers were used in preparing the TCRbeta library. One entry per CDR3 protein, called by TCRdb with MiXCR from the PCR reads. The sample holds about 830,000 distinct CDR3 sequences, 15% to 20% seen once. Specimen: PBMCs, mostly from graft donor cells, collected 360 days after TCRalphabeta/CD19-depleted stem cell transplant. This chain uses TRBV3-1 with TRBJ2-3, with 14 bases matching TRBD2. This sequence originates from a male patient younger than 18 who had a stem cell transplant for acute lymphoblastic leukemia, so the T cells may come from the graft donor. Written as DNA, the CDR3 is TGTGCCAGCAGCCGAGGGACTAGCGGGAGCGGCGCAGATACGCAGTATTTT. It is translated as CASSRGTSGSGADTQYF.